This is a list of T cell receptor beta chains from one sample in a study of response to subunit inactivated influenza vaccine. In TCRdb, the RT-PCR reads were re-called with MiXCR into one record per CDR3 protein. The sample comprises a few hundred thousand distinct CDR3 sequences, roughly 12% of which are singletons, and 9.5% to 11% rests with the top ten. This sample was also put to use in a study of T cells expressing NK-cell markers.

The specimen comprised PBMCs from blood, sampled on the day of vaccination. Receptor source: a man between 45 and 60 years old who received an inactivated influenza vaccine. Both conserved end residues are part of each CDR3. Fields, in order: V gene, CDR3 length, J gene, clone size, D gene, CDR3 protein, CDR3 DNA. The D gene is left open where the match is weak. Expanded clones are given a class, and other clones once, few, many or no size at all.

v_gene: TRBV7-9; len: 14; j_gene: TRBJ1-1; abundance: many; d_gene: .; CDR3aa: CASTGRSRNTEAFF; CDR3nt: TGTGCCAGCACGGGGAGGAGCAGGAACACTGAAGCTTTCTTT
v_gene: TRBV5-1; len: 17; j_gene: TRBJ2-3; abundance: few; d_gene: .; CDR3aa: CASSSLFPGSSTDTQYF; CDR3nt: TGCGCCAGCAGCTCCCTATTCCCAGGGTCTAGCACAGATACGCAGTATTTT
v_gene: TRBV6-2/TRBV6-3; len: 12; j_gene: TRBJ2-4; abundance: .; d_gene: TRBD1; CDR3aa: CASNQDRAIQYF; CDR3nt: TGTGCCAGCAACCAAGACAGGGCCATTCAGTACTTC
v_gene: TRBV4-3; len: 15; j_gene: TRBJ1-1; abundance: .; d_gene: .; CDR3aa: CASSQDIQGNTEAFF; CDR3nt: TGCGCCAGCAGCCAAGACATACAGGGGAACACTGAAGCTTTCTTT
v_gene: TRBV20-1; len: 13; j_gene: TRBJ2-7; abundance: few; d_gene: .; CDR3aa: CSARDLLTYEQYF; CDR3nt: TGCAGTGCTAGAGATCTACTCACCTACGAGCAGTACTTC
v_gene: TRBV29-1; len: 13; j_gene: TRBJ2-3; abundance: .; d_gene: TRBD1; CDR3aa: CSVGQGATDTQYF; CDR3nt: TGCAGCGTTGGGCAGGGGGCAACAGATACGCAGTATTTT
v_gene: TRBV7-2; len: 15; j_gene: TRBJ2-1; abundance: many; d_gene: .; CDR3aa: CASSPTAGEYNEQFF; CDR3nt: TGTGCCAGCAGCCCGACGGCAGGGGAATACAATGAGCAGTTCTTC
v_gene: TRBV12-3/TRBV12-4; len: 15; j_gene: TRBJ2-7; abundance: few; d_gene: .; CDR3aa: CASSLRGTVSYEQYF; CDR3nt: TGTGCCAGCAGTTTACGCGGGACTGTATCCTACGAGCAGTACTTC
v_gene: TRBV7-9; len: 15; j_gene: TRBJ1-2; abundance: few; d_gene: TRBD1; CDR3aa: CASSSPDRQTVGYTF; CDR3nt: TGTGCCAGCAGCTCCCCGGACAGGCAGACGGTTGGCTACACCTTC
v_gene: TRBV6-2/TRBV6-3; len: 15; j_gene: TRBJ1-6; abundance: few; d_gene: .; CDR3aa: CASSYSRGRTSPLHF; CDR3nt: TGTGCCAGCAGTTACTCGAGGGGACGGACGTCACCCCTCCACTTT
v_gene: TRBV4-3; len: 17; j_gene: TRBJ2-1; abundance: .; d_gene: TRBD2; CDR3aa: CASSQLLLAVSYNEQFF; CDR3nt: TGCGCCAGCAGCCAACTTCTCCTAGCGGTTTCCTACAATGAGCAGTTCTTC
v_gene: TRBV4-1; len: 17; j_gene: TRBJ1-5; abundance: .; d_gene: .; CDR3aa: CASSQQLLPMSNQPQHF; CDR3nt: TGCGCCAGCAGCCAACAACTCCTTCCTATGAGCAATCAGCCCCAGCATTTT
v_gene: TRBV18; len: 16; j_gene: TRBJ2-7; abundance: few; d_gene: .; CDR3aa: CASSPIIGTLEEGQYF; CDR3nt: TGTGCCAGCTCACCGATTATAGGGACACTGGAAGAAGGGCAGTACTTC
v_gene: TRBV20-1; len: 13; j_gene: TRBJ2-5; abundance: few; d_gene: TRBD1; CDR3aa: CSASRTGQETQYF; CDR3nt: TGCAGTGCCTCGAGGACAGGCCAAGAGACCCAGTACTTC
v_gene: TRBV4-1; len: 15; j_gene: TRBJ1-5; abundance: few; d_gene: .; CDR3aa: CASSQVVRGGQPQHF; CDR3nt: TGCGCCAGCAGCCAAGTGGTGCGGGGCGGGCAGCCCCAGCATTTT
v_gene: TRBV12-3/TRBV12-4; len: 13; j_gene: TRBJ1-2; abundance: few; d_gene: .; CDR3aa: CASSVQGSVGYTF; CDR3nt: TGTGCCAGCAGCGTACAGGGATCGGTGGGCTACACCTTC
v_gene: TRBV25-1; len: 15; j_gene: TRBJ2-1; abundance: .; d_gene: TRBD2; CDR3aa: CASSEWRGRANEQFF; CDR3nt: TGTGCCAGCAGTGAATGGCGCGGGAGGGCAAATGAGCAGTTCTTC
v_gene: TRBV7-9; len: 14; j_gene: TRBJ2-7; abundance: few; d_gene: .; CDR3aa: CASSEGLQKYEQYF; CDR3nt: TGTGCCAGCAGCGAAGGACTGCAGAAATACGAGCAGTACTTC
v_gene: TRBV5-1; len: 16; j_gene: TRBJ1-1; abundance: .; d_gene: .; CDR3aa: CASRPYTVPPNTEAFF; CDR3nt: TGCGCCAGCAGGCCCTACACAGTTCCTCCTAACACTGAAGCTTTCTTT
v_gene: TRBV12-3/TRBV12-4; len: 17; j_gene: TRBJ2-3; abundance: .; d_gene: .; CDR3aa: CASSLRQIGMYTDTQYF; CDR3nt: TGTGCCAGCAGTTTAAGACAGATTGGCATGTACACAGATACGCAGTATTTT
v_gene: TRBV7-9; len: 15; j_gene: TRBJ2-5; abundance: few; d_gene: .; CDR3aa: CASSLYPGVGETQYF; CDR3nt: TGTGCCAGCAGCTTATACCCGGGAGTAGGAGAGACCCAGTACTTC
v_gene: TRBV18; len: 14; j_gene: TRBJ2-1; abundance: .; d_gene: TRBD2; CDR3aa: CATAIGLAMEEQFF; CDR3nt: TGTGCCACTGCAATCGGACTAGCGATGGAGGAGCAGTTCTTC
v_gene: TRBV7-2; len: 14; j_gene: TRBJ2-2; abundance: .; d_gene: .; CDR3aa: CASSATLDTGELFF; CDR3nt: TGTGCCAGCAGCGCCACCCTAGACACCGGGGAGCTGTTTTTT
v_gene: TRBV23-1; len: 19; j_gene: TRBJ2-1; abundance: .; d_gene: TRBD2; CDR3aa: CASRLPGTREEGGGIEQFF; CDR3nt: TGCGCCAGCAGACTCCCCGGGACTAGAGAGGAAGGTGGGGGTATTGAGCAGTTCTTC
v_gene: TRBV7-9; len: 15; j_gene: TRBJ2-7; abundance: many; d_gene: TRBD1; CDR3aa: CASSLGDRGLREQYF; CDR3nt: TGTGCCAGCAGCTTAGGGGACAGGGGGCTTCGCGAGCAGTACTTC
v_gene: TRBV30; len: 13; j_gene: TRBJ1-2; abundance: .; d_gene: .; CDR3aa: CAWSAGLNYGYTF; CDR3nt: TGTGCCTGGAGCGCGGGGCTTAACTATGGCTACACCTTC
v_gene: TRBV6-2/TRBV6-3; len: 15; j_gene: TRBJ2-1; abundance: few; d_gene: TRBD2; CDR3aa: CASSYDSGGADEQFF; CDR3nt: TGTGCCAGCAGTTACGATAGCGGGGGGGCGGATGAGCAGTTCTTC
v_gene: TRBV12-3/TRBV12-4; len: 15; j_gene: TRBJ2-1; abundance: many; d_gene: .; CDR3aa: CASSFSRGGRNEQFF; CDR3nt: TGTGCCAGCAGTTTTTCCCGGGGAGGTCGCAATGAGCAGTTCTTC
v_gene: TRBV7-9; len: 16; j_gene: TRBJ2-2; abundance: .; d_gene: .; CDR3aa: CASSEGVRAYTGELFF; CDR3nt: TGTGCCAGCTCAGAGGGGGTCAGAGCGTACACCGGGGAGCTGTTTTTT
v_gene: TRBV28; len: 12; j_gene: TRBJ2-3; abundance: .; d_gene: .; CDR3aa: CASSLFGDTQYF; CDR3nt: TGTGCCAGCAGTTTATTCGGAGATACGCAGTATTTT
v_gene: TRBV29-1; len: 15; j_gene: TRBJ2-3; abundance: many; d_gene: .; CDR3aa: CSVESTPESTDTQYF; CDR3nt: TGCAGCGTTGAATCAACTCCTGAAAGCACAGATACGCAGTATTTT
v_gene: TRBV3-1; len: 16; j_gene: TRBJ2-6; abundance: few; d_gene: .; CDR3aa: CASSQDRVAGANVLTF; CDR3nt: TGTGCCAGCAGCCAAGACCGAGTTGCTGGGGCCAACGTCCTGACTTTC
v_gene: TRBV7-6; len: 14; j_gene: TRBJ2-7; abundance: .; d_gene: TRBD1; CDR3aa: CASSTYRGSYEQYF; CDR3nt: TGTGCCAGCAGCACCTACAGGGGTTCCTACGAGCAGTACTTC
v_gene: TRBV4-3; len: 16; j_gene: TRBJ2-1; abundance: few; d_gene: TRBD2; CDR3aa: CASSQDVRGGPIEQFF; CDR3nt: TGCGCCAGCAGCCAAGATGTTCGGGGAGGGCCGATTGAGCAGTTCTTC
v_gene: TRBV5-1; len: 14; j_gene: TRBJ2-5; abundance: .; d_gene: TRBD1; CDR3aa: CASSRDRAEETQYF; CDR3nt: TGCGCCAGCTCCCGGGACAGGGCGGAGGAGACCCAGTACTTC
v_gene: TRBV6-5; len: 14; j_gene: TRBJ2-7; abundance: few; d_gene: .; CDR3aa: CASSYSYRINEQYF; CDR3nt: TGTGCCAGCAGTTACTCGTACAGAATCAACGAGCAGTACTTC
v_gene: TRBV6-2/TRBV6-3; len: 16; j_gene: TRBJ2-7; abundance: .; d_gene: TRBD1; CDR3aa: CASSHSRGQGLYEQYF; CDR3nt: TGTGCCAGCAGTCACTCAAGGGGACAGGGTCTCTACGAGCAGTACTTC
v_gene: TRBV15; len: 12; j_gene: TRBJ2-7; abundance: many; d_gene: .; CDR3aa: CATSRSNAEQYF; CDR3nt: TGTGCCACCAGCAGAAGTAACGCCGAGCAGTACTTC
v_gene: TRBV27; len: 14; j_gene: TRBJ2-2; abundance: .; d_gene: .; CDR3aa: CASTRAPNTGELFF; CDR3nt: TGTGCCAGCACCAGAGCCCCGAACACCGGGGAGCTGTTTTTT
v_gene: TRBV12-3/TRBV12-4; len: 14; j_gene: TRBJ2-3; abundance: few; d_gene: .; CDR3aa: CASSFSQPKDTQYF; CDR3nt: TGTGCCAGCAGTTTCTCACAACCCAAAGATACGCAGTATTTT
v_gene: TRBV28; len: 16; j_gene: TRBJ2-2; abundance: .; d_gene: .; CDR3aa: CASSRGGYANTGELFF; CDR3nt: TGTGCCAGCAGCCGAGGGGGGTACGCGAACACCGGGGAGCTGTTTTTT
v_gene: TRBV5-1; len: 12; j_gene: TRBJ2-3; abundance: .; d_gene: .; CDR3aa: CASRGITDTQYF; CDR3nt: TGCGCCAGCAGAGGTATCACAGATACGCAGTATTTT
v_gene: TRBV6-1; len: 12; j_gene: TRBJ1-1; abundance: many; d_gene: .; CDR3aa: CASSEGSLEAFF; CDR3nt: TGTGCCAGCAGTGAGGGGTCCCTGGAAGCTTTCTTT
v_gene: TRBV19; len: 14; j_gene: TRBJ1-5; abundance: few; d_gene: .; CDR3aa: CASQDGSGNQPQHF; CDR3nt: TGTGCCAGCCAGGACGGGAGTGGCAATCAGCCCCAGCATTTT
v_gene: TRBV5-1; len: 17; j_gene: TRBJ2-5; abundance: .; d_gene: TRBD1; CDR3aa: CASSLEGTGVPLETQYF; CDR3nt: TGCGCCAGCAGCTTGGAGGGTACAGGGGTCCCTCTGGAGACCCAGTACTTC
v_gene: TRBV6-5; len: 15; j_gene: TRBJ2-2; abundance: .; d_gene: .; CDR3aa: CASSYVLDWTGELFF; CDR3nt: TGTGCCAGCAGTTACGTTCTAGATTGGACCGGGGAGCTGTTTTTT
v_gene: TRBV6-5; len: 15; j_gene: TRBJ2-1; abundance: .; d_gene: TRBD1; CDR3aa: CASSYSTGGGDEQFF; CDR3nt: TGTGCCAGCAGTTACTCGACAGGGGGCGGAGATGAGCAGTTCTTC
v_gene: TRBV29-1; len: 13; j_gene: TRBJ2-6; abundance: .; d_gene: .; CDR3aa: CSVEGSGANVLTF; CDR3nt: TGCAGCGTTGAAGGCTCTGGGGCCAACGTCCTGACTTTC
v_gene: TRBV12-3/TRBV12-4; len: 16; j_gene: TRBJ2-1; abundance: .; d_gene: .; CDR3aa: CASSLGPMGSYNEQFF; CDR3nt: TGTGCCAGCAGTTTAGGGCCCATGGGCTCCTACAATGAGCAGTTCTTC
v_gene: TRBV3-1; len: 14; j_gene: TRBJ2-5; abundance: few; d_gene: .; CDR3aa: CASSPHDYSETQYF; CDR3nt: TGTGCCAGCAGCCCCCACGACTACTCAGAGACCCAGTACTTC